The sequence of this T cell receptor beta chain was determined in a study of blood T cell repertoires in COVID-19. Germline V gene lookup returns CDR1 LGHNA and CDR2 YSLEER. Losses at the gene ends were 1 base for V and 5 bases for J; bases not matched to a gene: 8. CDR3 length: 16 amino acids. The method was immunoSEQ multiplex PCR; TCRdb's version includes in-frame clones alone and lacks a portion of them. The sample lists tens of thousands of clones, more than 70% occurring once. V and J are TRBV4-3 and TRBJ1-3; TRBD1 aligns across 7 bases. This TCR derives from a human donor in a cohort sampled during active COVID-19. Specimen: peripheral blood. The CDR3: CASSQAPSTGRNTIYF. CDR3 coding DNA: TGCGCCAGCAGCCAAGCCCCCTCGACAGGGCGAAACACCATATATTTT.